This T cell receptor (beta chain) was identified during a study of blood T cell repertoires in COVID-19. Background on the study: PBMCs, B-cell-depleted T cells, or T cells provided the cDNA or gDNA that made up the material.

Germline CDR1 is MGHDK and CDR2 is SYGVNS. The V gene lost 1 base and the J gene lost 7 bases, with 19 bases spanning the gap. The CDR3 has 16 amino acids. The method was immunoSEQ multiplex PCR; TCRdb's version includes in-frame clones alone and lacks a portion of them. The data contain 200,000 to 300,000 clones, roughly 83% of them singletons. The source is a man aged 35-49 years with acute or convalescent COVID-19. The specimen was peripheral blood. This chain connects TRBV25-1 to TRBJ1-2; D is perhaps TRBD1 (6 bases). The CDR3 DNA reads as TGTGCCAGCAGTGAATCTCCAGGGGCCACCTCTTTTGGCTACACCTTC. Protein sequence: CASSESPGATSFGYTF.